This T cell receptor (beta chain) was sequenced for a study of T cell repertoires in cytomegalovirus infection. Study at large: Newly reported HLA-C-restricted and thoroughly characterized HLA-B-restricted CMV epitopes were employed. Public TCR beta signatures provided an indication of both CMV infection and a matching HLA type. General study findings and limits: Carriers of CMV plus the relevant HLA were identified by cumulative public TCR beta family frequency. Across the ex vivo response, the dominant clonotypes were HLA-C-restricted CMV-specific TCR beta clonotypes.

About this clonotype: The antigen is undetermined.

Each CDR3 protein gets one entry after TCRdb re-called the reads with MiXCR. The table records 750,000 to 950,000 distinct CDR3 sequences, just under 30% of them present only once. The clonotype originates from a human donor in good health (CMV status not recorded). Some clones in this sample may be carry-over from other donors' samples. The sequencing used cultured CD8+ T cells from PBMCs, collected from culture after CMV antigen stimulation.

For the CDR3, the DNA is TGTGCCAGCAGCTTAAGCACTAGCGGGGTCGAGCAGTACGTC. Encoded protein: CASSLSTSGVEQYV. The gene calls are TRBV7-2 and TRBJ2-7, with 10 bases matching TRBD2. J gave up 6 bases and V 2 bases, and 4 bases lay outside the gene matches. This CDR3 is 14 amino acids long. The germline gives CDR1 SGHTA, CDR2 FQGNSA.